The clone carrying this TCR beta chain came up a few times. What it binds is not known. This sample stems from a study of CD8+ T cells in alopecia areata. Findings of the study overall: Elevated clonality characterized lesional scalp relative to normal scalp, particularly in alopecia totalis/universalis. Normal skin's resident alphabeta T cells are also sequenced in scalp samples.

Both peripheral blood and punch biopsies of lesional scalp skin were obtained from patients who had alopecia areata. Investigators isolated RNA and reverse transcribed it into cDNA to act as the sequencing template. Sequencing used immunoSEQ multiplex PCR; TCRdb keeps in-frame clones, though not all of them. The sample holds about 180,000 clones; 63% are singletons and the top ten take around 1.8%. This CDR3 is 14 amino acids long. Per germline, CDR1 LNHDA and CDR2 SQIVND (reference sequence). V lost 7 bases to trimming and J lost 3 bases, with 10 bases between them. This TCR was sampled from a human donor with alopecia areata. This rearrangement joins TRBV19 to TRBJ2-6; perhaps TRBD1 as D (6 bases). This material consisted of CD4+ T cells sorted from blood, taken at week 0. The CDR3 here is CASKSGDGANVLTF. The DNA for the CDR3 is TGTGCCAGTAAATCAGGGGATGGGGCCAACGTCCTGACTTTC.